This TCR beta chain was observed in a study of T cells after yellow fever vaccination. Study at large: SMART-Seq v4 Ultra Low Input prepared libraries from low-cell fractions.

The CDR3 runs 15 residues. V lost 6 bases and J lost 0, with 12 bases in between. TCRdb analysed the 5' RACE reads with MiXCR anew, one entry per CDR3 protein. Among some 300,000 distinct CDR3 sequences, roughly 7.5% were seen once, and the ten largest hold 17%. The material was PBMCs, obtained around 45 days after the first yellow fever vaccination. This TCR was sampled from a young man who received the YFV17D yellow fever vaccine. The J gene is TRBJ1-3, the V gene TRBV12-3 or TRBV12-4; D ambiguous. CDR3 in amino acids: CASSRGSFSGNTIYF. The CDR3, as DNA: TGTGCCAGCAGCCGAGGCAGTTTCTCTGGAAACACCATATATTTT.